The 30 T cell receptor beta chains below were found in one sample sequenced in a study of cytomegalovirus exposure and HLA in healthy donors. The PCR was carried out with 60 Vbeta primers and 13 Jbeta primers. Sequencing was performed with immunoSEQ multiplex PCR; in TCRdb, only in-frame clones are kept and a portion is missing. The data show 100,000 to 150,000 clones, 78% seen once. Sequencing input: PBMCs. These receptor sequences come from a young man in good health and CMV-seropositive.

This chain connects TRBV2 to TRBJ1-1, with D tentatively TRBD1 (6 bases). The CDR3 covers 12 residues. Trimming pared 6 bases from V and 7 bases from J, leaving 12 bases between. CDR1 SNHLY and CDR2 FYNNEI come from the germline V gene. CDR3 residues: CASSYRVGEAFF. In nucleotides, the CDR3 is TGTGCCAGCAGCTACAGGGTTGGTGAAGCTTTCTTT.

V is TRBV7-9 and J is TRBJ2-5, with D maybe TRBD1 (6 bases). Between the trimmed V and J ends, which lost 5 bases and 5 bases, there was a span of 24 bases. The CDR3 has 17 amino acids. Per the germline V gene, CDR1 is SEHNR and CDR2 is FQNEAQ (reference sequence). In nucleotides, the CDR3 is TGTGCCAGCAGCCCCGGCCGGGACATTTCACATAGGGAGACCCAGTACTTC. This encodes CASSPGRDISHRETQYF.

The chain links TRBV19 to TRBJ2-7; 11 nucleotides line up with TRBD1. The J segment lost 3 bases and the V segment lost 5 bases, leaving 6 bases of the junction unmatched. CDR1 is LNHDA, CDR2 SQIVND, per germline (reference sequence). CDR3 size: 15 residues. The CDR3 here is CASSLGQGENYEQYF. The CDR3 DNA reads TGTGCCAGTAGTCTGGGACAGGGGGAGAACTACGAGCAGTACTTC.

This rearrangement joins TRBV12-5 to TRBJ2-1, with D perhaps TRBD2 (7 bases). The germline V gene encodes CDR1 LGHNT and CDR2 FRNRAP. The V and J ends lost 0 bases and 6 bases respectively, with 24 bases between them. This CDR3 is built from 19 residues. The CDR3 here is CASGLVRQGRWGGPNEQFF. DNA of the CDR3: TGTGCTAGTGGTTTGGTACGTCAAGGCCGTTGGGGGGGCCCCAATGAGCAGTTCTTC.

The chain carries TRBV27 and TRBJ2-3; TRBD2 matches 13 bases. V trimming: 0 bases; J trimming: 3 bases; junction bases outside the gene matches: 3. This CDR3 region has 17 residues. CDR1 is MNHEY, CDR2 SMNVEV, per germline (reference sequence). Written as DNA, the CDR3 is TGTGCCAGCAGTTTATCAGAGGGACTAGCGGGAACAGATACGCAGTATTTT. This gives the protein CASSLSEGLAGTDTQYF.

The chain recombines TRBV6-5 with TRBJ1-2; TRBD1 is a possible D gene (5 bases). V dropped 8 bases and J dropped 5 bases, with 21 bases sitting between them. The germline V gene has CDR1 MNHEY and CDR2 SVGAGI. This CDR3 has 15 amino acids. CDR3 sequence (DNA): TGTGCCAGCTCCCCGACCCTGGCCGGGGGGTATGGCTACACCTTC. This encodes CASSPTLAGGYGYTF.

This clone was recorded only once. The chain joins TRBV9 to TRBJ2-1; D is perhaps TRBD1 (6 bases). The CDR3 contains 12 residues. Germline CDR1 is SGDLS and CDR2 is YYNGEE. The V end lost 9 bases, the J end lost 9 bases, and 16 bases lay between the germline ends. The CDR3 DNA is TGTGCCACCGAGGGGGTGGCAGGTGAGCAGTTCTTC. It codes for CATEGVAGEQFF.

The chain joins TRBV28 to TRBJ2-1; D is unclear. Germline V gene data show CDR1 as MDHEN and CDR2 as SYDVKM. The CDR3 length is 15 residues. V lost 6 bases and J 0 bases, leaving 12 bases between the germline ends. The CDR3 DNA reads TGTGCCAGCAGCCTTAGCTTGGGCTCCTACAATGAGCAGTTCTTC. Protein sequence: CASSLSLGSYNEQFF. The variable domain in full, completed from reference TRBV28 and TRBJ2-1, reads DVKVTQSSRYLVKRTGEKVFLECVQDMDHENMFWYRQDPGLGLRLIYFSYDVKMKEKGDIPEGYSVSREKKERFSLILESASTNQTSMYLCASSLSLGSYNEQFFGPGTRLTVL.

The genes are TRBV28 and TRBJ1-5; 7 positions match TRBD1. Germline V lookup: CDR1 MDHEN, CDR2 SYDVKM. The CDR3 spans 17 residues. With V trimmed by 2 bases and J by 3 bases, 10 bases remained unmatched. The CDR3 sequence: CASSLISGGRINQPQHF. The CDR3 DNA reads as TGTGCCAGCAGTTTAATTTCAGGGGGACGGATCAATCAGCCCCAGCATTTT.

V and J are TRBV7-8 and TRBJ2-7, with 11 bases that match TRBD2. Germline-derived CDR1 and CDR2 are SGHVS and FQNEAQ. This CDR3 contains 19 residues. Germline trimming cut 1 base from V and 1 base from J; bases unmatched to any gene: 12. Here the CDR3 reads CASSLVRWSGTSGSYEQYF. CDR3 DNA sequence: TGTGCCAGCAGCTTAGTGCGGTGGTCAGGGACTAGCGGTTCCTACGAGCAGTACTTC. Full variable domain (missing parts from reference TRBV7-8 and TRBJ2-7): GAGVSQSPRYKVAKRGQDVALRCDPISGHVSLFWYQQALGQGPEFLTYFQNEAQLDKSGLPSDRFFAERPEGSVSTLKIQRTQQEDSAVYLCASSLVRWSGTSGSYEQYFGPGTRLTVT.

J is TRBJ2-1 and V is TRBV7-2; D not certain. This CDR3 is 15 amino acids long. The V end lost 3 bases, the J end lost 5 bases, and 14 bases lay between the germline ends. The germline gives CDR1 SGHTA, CDR2 FQGNSA. CDR3 sequence: CASSFQPLDNNEQFF. The CDR3 DNA reads as TGTGCCAGCAGCTTCCAGCCCCTCGACAACAATGAGCAGTTCTTC. The full variable domain, its missing parts supplied by reference TRBV7-2 and TRBJ2-1, is GAGVSQSPSNKVTEKGKDVELRCDPISGHTALYWYRQSLGQGLEFLIYFQGNSAPDKSGLPSDRFSAERTGGSVSTLTIQRTQQEDSAVYLCASSFQPLDNNEQFFGPGTRLTVL.

This sequence joins TRBV5-4 and TRBJ2-7, with 8 bases aligning to TRBD1. V lost 0 bases and J lost 7; bases outside the gene matches: 12. There are 16 residues in the CDR3. Germline values: CDR1 SGHNT, CDR2 YYREEE (reference sequence). The CDR3 DNA sequence: TGTGCCAGCAGCTTGGTGTTTGCAGGGGGCTTTGGGGAGCAGTACTTC. It yields the protein CASSLVFAGGFGEQYF.

The chain combines TRBV6-6 with TRBJ2-7, with a tentative D call TRBD2 (5 bases). The CDR3 contains 16 residues. Germline V gives CDR1 MNHNY, CDR2 SVGAGI (reference sequence). The germline V and J ends were trimmed by 6 bases and 2 bases, with 20 bases remaining between them. CDR3 DNA: TGTGCCAGCAGCCCCGTGGGAGCGACCGTCGCCTACGAGCAGTACTTC. Translation: CASSPVGATVAYEQYF.

The chain links TRBV19 to TRBJ2-1, with D possibly being TRBD2 (6 bases). CDR1 is LNHDA and CDR2 is SQIVND in the germline V gene (reference sequence). Trimming cost V 1 base and J 4 bases, with 11 bases left between them. The CDR3 sequence is 15 residues long. CDR3 sequence reads: CASSIGGGAYNEQFF. Here the CDR3 DNA reads TGTGCCAGTAGTATAGGGGGAGGAGCTTACAATGAGCAGTTCTTC.

V gene TRBV28 combines with J gene TRBJ2-4; D unclear. This CDR3 region has 15 residues. V gave up 5 bases and J gave up 1 base, with 12 bases separating them. In germline, CDR1 is MDHEN, CDR2 SYDVKM. In nucleotides, the CDR3 is TGTGCCAGCAGTCCGCTAGTGTGGGCCAAAAACATTCAGTACTTC. Protein: CASSPLVWAKNIQYF.

The gene calls are TRBV5-1 and TRBJ2-5; 7 bases match TRBD2. Trimming took 7 bases from V and 3 from J; bases not matched to a gene: 6. CDR1 is SGHRS and CDR2 is YFSETQ in the germline V gene. CDR3 length equals 13 residues. For the CDR3, the DNA is TGCGCCAGCGGTGAGGGGAGGGAAGAGACCCAGTACTTC. It translates to CASGEGREETQYF. Combining the CDR3 with reference TRBV5-1 and TRBJ2-5 gives the whole variable domain KAGVTQTPRYLIKTRGQQVTLSCSPISGHRSVSWYQQTPGQGLQFLFEYFSETQRNKGNFPGRFSGRQFSNSRSEMNVSTLELGDSALYLCASGEGREETQYFGPGTRLLVL.

The rearrangement uses TRBV28 and TRBJ2-7; 10 bases are shared with TRBD2. The CDR3 sequence is 16 residues long. J gave up 7 bases and V 3 bases, and 12 bases lay outside the gene matches. Germline V gene sequence: CDR1 MDHEN, CDR2 SYDVKM. CDR3 nucleotide sequence: TGTGCCAGCAGTTTTCCTGAGCTAGCGGGAGTCCGGGAGCAGTACTTC. Amino acids: CASSFPELAGVREQYF.

Points on this clone: An end of the junction does not agree with germline; a read error may underlie this. V gene TRBV5-4 combines with J gene TRBJ2-1; D is possibly TRBD2 (6 bases). This CDR3 region has 12 residues. The germline V gene has CDR1 SGHNT and CDR2 YYREEE (reference sequence). The CDR3 sequence is CASSFGGPERVF. DNA for the CDR3: TGTGCCAGCAGTTTCGGGGGACCTGAGCGAGTCTTC.

The genes are TRBV19 and TRBJ1-2; TRBD1 is a possible D gene (5 bases). CDR3 length: 13 amino acids. Germline V gives CDR1 LNHDA, CDR2 SQIVND (reference sequence). Trimming pared 6 bases from V and 4 bases from J, leaving 12 bases between. CDR3 nucleotide sequence: TGTGCCAGTAGCCCGGACATCATCTATGGCTACACCTTC. Its translation is CASSPDIIYGYTF.

CDR3 in DNA: TGTGCCAGCAGTCCACAGGGGTACTACAATGAGCAGTTCTTC. As protein: CASSPQGYYNEQFF. V and J are TRBV27 and TRBJ2-1; 7 bases are a match to TRBD1. Germline CDR1 and CDR2: MNHEY and SMNVEV (reference sequence). Unmatched junction bases numbered 4, after V lost 5 bases and J lost 3 bases. The CDR3 is 14 amino acids.

V is TRBV10-3 and J is TRBJ1-5, with D uncertain. The V end lost 0 bases, the J end lost 6 bases, and 6 bases lay between the germline ends. CDR1 and CDR2 from the germline V gene are ENHRY and SYGVKD. The CDR3 is 13 amino acids. CDR3 loop: CAISESSGQPQHF. CDR3 DNA sequence: TGTGCCATCAGTGAGTCGTCAGGTCAGCCCCAGCATTTT.

The gene calls are TRBV9 and TRBJ2-1; D remains ambiguous. From germline, CDR1 is SGDLS and CDR2 YYNGEE. CDR3 length: 15 residues. Deletions cut 3 bases from V and 0 bases from J, with 10 bases between. DNA of the CDR3: TGTGCCAGCAGCGCCGACTCCAGCTCCTACAATGAGCAGTTCTTC. It yields the protein CASSADSSSYNEQFF.

The chain uses TRBV5-4 and TRBJ2-2; 9 bases line up with TRBD2. The CDR3 extends over 16 amino acids. The V gene end was trimmed by 1 base and the J gene end by 7 bases; junction bases not matched to a gene: 8. The germline V gene has CDR1 SGHNT and CDR2 YYREEE (reference sequence). The CDR3 sequence is CASSLSGAGGIGELFF. CDR3 bases: TGTGCCAGCAGCTTGTCAGGAGCGGGAGGTATCGGGGAGCTGTTTTTT.

This clone was detected once. As DNA, the CDR3 is TGTGCCAGCAGCGTCTCGGGGGAGAGTCGAGGGGAGCTGTTTTTT. Translating it yields CASSVSGESRGELFF. V and J are TRBV9 and TRBJ2-2, with D possibly being TRBD2 (6 bases). This CDR3 region has 15 residues. Germline CDR1 and CDR2: SGDLS and YYNGEE. The V and J ends lost 2 bases and 8 bases respectively, with 16 bases between them.

The J gene is TRBJ2-6, the V gene TRBV6-5; TRBD1 matches at 7 bases. J gave up 0 bases and V 9 bases, and 5 bases lay outside the gene matches. Germline assignment: CDR1 MNHEY and CDR2 SVGAGI. The CDR3 runs 15 residues. The CDR3 DNA is TGTGCCAGTCACAGGGGTTTCTCTGGGGCCAACGTCCTGACTTTC. Protein product: CASHRGFSGANVLTF.

The genes are TRBV7-8 and TRBJ2-2; no clear D gene. Germline values: CDR1 SGHVS, CDR2 FQNEAQ. Trimming pared 5 bases from V and 0 bases from J, leaving 22 bases between. The CDR3 extends over 19 amino acids. The CDR3 coding sequence is TGTGCCAGCAGCCCAGCCGTGCGGAACCGATTCGCGAACACCGGGGAGCTGTTTTTT. The encoded protein is CASSPAVRNRFANTGELFF.

The rearrangement links TRBV25-1 to TRBJ2-1; 7 positions agree with TRBD2. The CDR3 extends over 14 amino acids. The V gene end was trimmed by 3 bases and the J gene end by 5 bases; junction bases not matched to a gene: 4. Germline loops: CDR1 MGHDK, CDR2 SYGVNS. The CDR3 reads CASSDDGTNNEQFF. Written as DNA, the CDR3 is TGTGCCAGCAGTGATGATGGGACTAACAATGAGCAGTTCTTC.

This chain uses TRBV5-1 with TRBJ1-1; tentatively, D is TRBD1 (5 bases). This CDR3 contains 14 residues. The germline V and J ends were trimmed by 4 bases and 2 bases, with 12 bases remaining between them. Germline V gene data show CDR1 as SGHRS and CDR2 as YFSETQ. The CDR3, as DNA: TGCGCCAGCAGCCCAACGACAGTAAACACTGAAGCTTTCTTT. Translated, it gives CASSPTTVNTEAFF.

J is TRBJ1-5 and V is TRBV28; maybe TRBD1 (5 bases). V shed 10 bases and J shed 6 bases, with 13 bases lying between them. Per the germline V gene, CDR1 is MDHEN and CDR2 is SYDVKM. The CDR3 extends over 12 amino acids. In nucleotides, the CDR3 is TGTGCCACCACTTCAGGGTTTCAGCCCCAGCATTTT. Translated: CATTSGFQPQHF.

The genes are TRBV5-4 and TRBJ2-3; 13 bases are a match to TRBD2. J was trimmed by 4 bases and V by 4 bases; bases with no gene match: 6. CDR3 size: 16 residues. Germline lookup yields CDR1 SGHNT and CDR2 YYREEE (reference sequence). This chain's CDR3 is CASSKGLAGVADTQYF. The CDR3 DNA reads TGTGCCAGCAGCAAAGGACTAGCGGGAGTCGCAGATACGCAGTATTTT.